This T cell receptor beta chain was sequenced during a study of blood T cell repertoires in COVID-19. Study-wide context: Samples of COVID-19 (acute and convalescent) were obtained from the United States, Italy and Spain. The analysed material was cDNA or gDNA that came from T cells, B-cell-depleted T cells, or PBMCs.

A few counts support this clone. The authors' processing: Amplification with reference gene primers provided the estimates of nucleated cell counts. The table came from immunoSEQ multiplex PCR; TCRdb's copy has only in-frame clones and leaves some out. V and J calls and clone size follow that table, whereas D and trimming were derived from the DNA. Found here are 60,000 to 85,000 clones, roughly 80% of them singletons; the top ten hold about 20%. CDR3 size: 15 residues. The V gene end was trimmed by 5 bases and the J gene end by 6 bases; junction bases not matched to a gene: 5. The V gene's germline CDR1 is LNHDA and CDR2 SQIVND (reference sequence).

The TCR was taken from a man in his 70s who had recovered from COVID-19. J is TRBJ2-7 and V is TRBV19; 15 nucleotides align to TRBD2. Sequencing was carried out using peripheral blood. The CDR3 DNA reads TGTGCCAGTAGTCCCGGGGGACTAGCGGGAGGCGAGCAGTACTTC. As protein: CASSPGGLAGGEQYF.